The clone carrying this T cell receptor beta chain turned up a few times. Its specificity is not known. This record comes from a study of cytomegalovirus exposure and HLA in healthy donors. Study-level results: Earlier analysis looked at TCR beta V segments, and most were productive about 87% or about 30% of the time. Being indistinguishable, some V segments were excluded, TRBV6-2 and TRBV6-3 among them.

The V gene lost 7 bases and the J gene lost 3 bases, with 12 bases spanning the gap. In germline, CDR1 is MNHNS, CDR2 SASEGT. CDR3 length: 14 residues. PCR primers comprised 60 Vbeta and 13 Jbeta primers. TCRdb's copy holds only in-frame clones and misses some; the assay was immunoSEQ multiplex PCR. The data show 80,000 to 90,000 clones, around 80% seen once. The V gene is TRBV6-1, the J gene TRBJ2-2; D is undetermined. The sample taken for sequencing was PBMCs. This TCR was sampled from a man aged 30 to 39 in good health and CMV-seronegative. Here the CDR3 reads CASTPVLYTGELFF. The CDR3 nucleotides are TGTGCCAGCACCCCCGTCCTTTACACCGGGGAGCTGTTTTTT.